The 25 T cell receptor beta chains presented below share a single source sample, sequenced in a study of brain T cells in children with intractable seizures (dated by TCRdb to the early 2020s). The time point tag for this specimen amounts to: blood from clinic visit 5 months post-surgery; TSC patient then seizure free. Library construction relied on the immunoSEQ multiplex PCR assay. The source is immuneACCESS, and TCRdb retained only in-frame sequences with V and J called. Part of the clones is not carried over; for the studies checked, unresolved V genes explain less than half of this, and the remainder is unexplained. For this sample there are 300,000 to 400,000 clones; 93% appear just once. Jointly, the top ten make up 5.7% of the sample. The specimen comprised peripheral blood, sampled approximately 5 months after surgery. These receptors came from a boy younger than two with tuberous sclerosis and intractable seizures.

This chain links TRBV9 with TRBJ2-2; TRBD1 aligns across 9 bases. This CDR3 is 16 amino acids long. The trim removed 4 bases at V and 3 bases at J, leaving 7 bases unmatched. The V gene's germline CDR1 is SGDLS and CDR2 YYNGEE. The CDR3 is CASSPQTGGYTGELFF. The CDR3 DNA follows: TGTGCCAGCAGCCCCCAGACAGGGGGATACACCGGGGAGCTGTTTTTT. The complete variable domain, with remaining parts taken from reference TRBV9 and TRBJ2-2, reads DSGVTQTPKHLITATGQRVTLRCSPRSGDLSVYWYQQSLDQGLQFLIQYYNGEERAKGNILERFSAQQFPDLHSELNLSSLELGDSALYFCASSPQTGGYTGELFFGEGSRLTVL.

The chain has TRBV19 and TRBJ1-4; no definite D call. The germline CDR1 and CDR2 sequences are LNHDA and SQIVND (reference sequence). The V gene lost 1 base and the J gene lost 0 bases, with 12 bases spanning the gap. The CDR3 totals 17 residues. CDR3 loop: CASSIGPGAATNEKLFF. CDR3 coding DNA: TGTGCCAGTAGTATAGGGCCGGGAGCAGCAACTAATGAAAAACTGTTTTTT.

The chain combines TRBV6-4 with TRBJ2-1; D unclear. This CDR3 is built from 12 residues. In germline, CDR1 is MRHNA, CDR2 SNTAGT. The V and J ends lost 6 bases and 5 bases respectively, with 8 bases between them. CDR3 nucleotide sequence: TGTGCCAGCAGAAATAGAAACAATGAGCAGTTCTTC. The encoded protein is CASRNRNNEQFF.

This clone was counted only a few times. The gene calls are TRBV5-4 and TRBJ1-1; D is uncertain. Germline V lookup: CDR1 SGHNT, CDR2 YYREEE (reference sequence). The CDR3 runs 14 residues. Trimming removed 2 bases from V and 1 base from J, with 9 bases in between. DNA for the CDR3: TGTGCCAGCAGCTTTAACCGGGAGAACACTGAAGCTTTCTTT. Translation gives CASSFNRENTEAFF.

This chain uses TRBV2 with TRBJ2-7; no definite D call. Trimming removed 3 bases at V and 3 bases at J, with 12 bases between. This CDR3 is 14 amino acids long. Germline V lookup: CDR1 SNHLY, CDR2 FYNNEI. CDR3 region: CASSDEVGNYEQYF. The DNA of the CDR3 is TGTGCCAGCAGTGATGAAGTGGGCAACTACGAGCAGTACTTC.

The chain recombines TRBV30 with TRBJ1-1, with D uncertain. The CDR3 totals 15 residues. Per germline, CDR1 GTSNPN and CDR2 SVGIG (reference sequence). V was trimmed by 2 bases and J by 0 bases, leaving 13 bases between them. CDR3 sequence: CAWSPSYILNTEAFF. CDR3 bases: TGTGCCTGGAGTCCCTCCTACATTTTGAACACTGAAGCTTTCTTT.

The CDR3 is CASSLAPGYGGYTF. Here the CDR3 DNA reads TGCGCCAGCAGCTTGGCGCCAGGGTACGGTGGCTACACCTTC. The genes are TRBV5-1 and TRBJ1-2, with a weak D call TRBD1 (5 bases). The V and J ends lost 0 bases and 7 bases respectively, with 13 bases between them. The germline gives CDR1 SGHRS, CDR2 YFSETQ. The CDR3 runs 14 residues.

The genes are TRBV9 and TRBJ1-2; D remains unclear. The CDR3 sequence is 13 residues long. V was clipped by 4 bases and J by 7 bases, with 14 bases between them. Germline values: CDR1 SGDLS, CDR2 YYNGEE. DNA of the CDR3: TGTGCCAGCAGCCCGCGGCCGGACGGTGGCTACACCTTC. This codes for CASSPRPDGGYTF. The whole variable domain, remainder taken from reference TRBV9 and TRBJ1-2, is DSGVTQTPKHLITATGQRVTLRCSPRSGDLSVYWYQQSLDQGLQFLIQYYNGEERAKGNILERFSAQQFPDLHSELNLSSLELGDSALYFCASSPRPDGGYTFGSGTRLTVV.

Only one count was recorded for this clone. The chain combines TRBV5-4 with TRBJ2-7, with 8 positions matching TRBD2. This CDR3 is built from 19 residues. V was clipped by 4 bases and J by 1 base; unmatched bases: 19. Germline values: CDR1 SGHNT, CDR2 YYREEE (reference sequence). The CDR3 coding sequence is TGTGCCAGCAGCACCCGTACAGGAGGAGCGGGAGTAAGGTCCTACGAGCAGTACTTC. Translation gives CASSTRTGGAGVRSYEQYF.

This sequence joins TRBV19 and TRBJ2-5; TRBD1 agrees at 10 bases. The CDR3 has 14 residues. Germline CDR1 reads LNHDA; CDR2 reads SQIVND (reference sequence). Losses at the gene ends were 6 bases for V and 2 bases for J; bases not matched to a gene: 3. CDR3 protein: CASSGQGVQETQYF. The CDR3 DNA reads TGTGCCAGTAGCGGACAGGGGGTTCAAGAGACCCAGTACTTC.

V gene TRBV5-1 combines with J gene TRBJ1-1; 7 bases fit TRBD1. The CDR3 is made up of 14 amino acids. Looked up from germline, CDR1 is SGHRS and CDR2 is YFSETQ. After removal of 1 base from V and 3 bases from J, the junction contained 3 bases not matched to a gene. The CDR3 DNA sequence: TGCGCCAGCAGCTTGAACAGGGGACACACTGAAGCTTTCTTT. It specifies CASSLNRGHTEAFF.

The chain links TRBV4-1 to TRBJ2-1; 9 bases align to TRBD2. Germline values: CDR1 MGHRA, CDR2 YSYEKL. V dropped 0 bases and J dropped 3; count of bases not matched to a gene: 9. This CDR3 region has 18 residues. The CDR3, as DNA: TGCGCCAGCAGCCAAGACGTTTTGGCGGGAGGGTACTACAATGAGCAGTTCTTC. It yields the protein CASSQDVLAGGYYNEQFF.

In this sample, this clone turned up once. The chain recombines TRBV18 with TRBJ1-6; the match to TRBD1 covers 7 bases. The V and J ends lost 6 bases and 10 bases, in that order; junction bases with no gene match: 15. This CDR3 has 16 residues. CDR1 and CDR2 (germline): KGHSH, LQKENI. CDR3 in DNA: TGTGCCAGCTCCAACCTTGCCTCACAGGGGCGGTCACCCCTCCACTTT. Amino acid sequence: CASSNLASQGRSPLHF.

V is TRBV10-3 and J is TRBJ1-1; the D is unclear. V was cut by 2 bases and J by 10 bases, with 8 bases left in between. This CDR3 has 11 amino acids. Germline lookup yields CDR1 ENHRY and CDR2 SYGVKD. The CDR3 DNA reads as TGTGCCATCAGTGAGCTCGGACGAGCTTTCTTT. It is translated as CAISELGRAFF.

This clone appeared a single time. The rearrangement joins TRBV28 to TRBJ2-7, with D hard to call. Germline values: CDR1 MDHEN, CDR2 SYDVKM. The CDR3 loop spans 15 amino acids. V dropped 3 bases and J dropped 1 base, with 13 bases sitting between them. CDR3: CASSLTLAASYEQYF. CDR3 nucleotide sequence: TGTGCCAGCAGTTTGACCTTGGCAGCTTCCTACGAGCAGTACTTC.

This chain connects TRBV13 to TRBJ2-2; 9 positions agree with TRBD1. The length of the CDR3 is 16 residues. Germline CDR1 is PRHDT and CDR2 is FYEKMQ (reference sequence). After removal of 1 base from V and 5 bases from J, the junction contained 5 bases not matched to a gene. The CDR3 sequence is CASSLERQGVTGELFF. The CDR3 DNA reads TGTGCCAGCAGCTTAGAGAGACAGGGGGTAACCGGGGAGCTGTTTTTT.

The CDR3 DNA is TGTGCCAGTAGTGGTTCAGGCGACTACGAGCAGTACTTC. It encodes CASSGSGDYEQYF. V usage is TRBV19 and J usage is TRBJ2-7; D not resolved. Germline V CDR1 and CDR2: LNHDA, SQIVND (reference sequence). This CDR3 has 13 amino acids. Trimming left V 5 bases short and J 3 bases short, with 11 bases between.

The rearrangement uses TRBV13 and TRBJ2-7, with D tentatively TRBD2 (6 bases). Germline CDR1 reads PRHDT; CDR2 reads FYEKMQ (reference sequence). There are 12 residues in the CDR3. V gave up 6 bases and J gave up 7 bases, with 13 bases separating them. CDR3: CASRRGAGEQYF. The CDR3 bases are TGTGCCAGCAGACGAGGGGCGGGAGAGCAGTACTTC.

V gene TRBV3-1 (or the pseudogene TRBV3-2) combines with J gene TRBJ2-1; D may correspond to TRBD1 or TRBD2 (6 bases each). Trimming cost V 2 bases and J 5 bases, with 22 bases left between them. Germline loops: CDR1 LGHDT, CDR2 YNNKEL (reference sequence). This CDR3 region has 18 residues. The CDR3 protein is CASSQPTTGIGGDNEQFF. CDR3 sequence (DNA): TGTGCCAGCAGCCAACCCACTACAGGGATCGGGGGTGACAATGAGCAGTTCTTC.

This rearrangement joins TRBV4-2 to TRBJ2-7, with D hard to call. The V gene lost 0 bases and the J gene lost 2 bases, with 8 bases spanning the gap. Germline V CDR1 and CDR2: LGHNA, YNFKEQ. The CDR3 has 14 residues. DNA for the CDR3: TGTGCCAGCAGCCAAGAGGGCAGTGCCTACGAGCAGTACTTC. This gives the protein CASSQEGSAYEQYF.

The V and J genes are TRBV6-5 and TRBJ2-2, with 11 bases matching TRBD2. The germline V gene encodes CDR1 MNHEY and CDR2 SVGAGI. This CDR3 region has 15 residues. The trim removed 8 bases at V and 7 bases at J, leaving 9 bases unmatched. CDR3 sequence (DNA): TGTGCCAGCCATAGCGGGGGGGTCGACCACGGGGAGCTGTTTTTT. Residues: CASHSGGVDHGELFF.

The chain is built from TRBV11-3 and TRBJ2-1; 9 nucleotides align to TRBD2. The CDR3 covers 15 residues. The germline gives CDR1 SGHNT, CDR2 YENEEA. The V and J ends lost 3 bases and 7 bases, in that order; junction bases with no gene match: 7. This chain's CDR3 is CASSFGTSIVNEQFF. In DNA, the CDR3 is TGTGCCAGCAGCTTCGGGACTAGCATCGTGAATGAGCAGTTCTTC.

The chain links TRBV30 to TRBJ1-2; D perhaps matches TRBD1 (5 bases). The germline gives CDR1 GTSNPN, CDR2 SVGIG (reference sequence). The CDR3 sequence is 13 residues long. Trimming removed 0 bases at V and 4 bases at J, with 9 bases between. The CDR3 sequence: CAWSVEGPYGYTF. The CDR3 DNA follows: TGTGCCTGGAGTGTAGAGGGGCCCTATGGCTACACCTTC.

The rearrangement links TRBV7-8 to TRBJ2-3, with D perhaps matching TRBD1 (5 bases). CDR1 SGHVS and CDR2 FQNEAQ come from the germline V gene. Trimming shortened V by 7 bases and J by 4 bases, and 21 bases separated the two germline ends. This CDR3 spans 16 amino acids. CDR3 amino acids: CASTRAGQIGSDTQYF. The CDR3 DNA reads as TGTGCCAGCACCCGAGCCGGACAAATAGGTTCAGATACGCAGTATTTT.

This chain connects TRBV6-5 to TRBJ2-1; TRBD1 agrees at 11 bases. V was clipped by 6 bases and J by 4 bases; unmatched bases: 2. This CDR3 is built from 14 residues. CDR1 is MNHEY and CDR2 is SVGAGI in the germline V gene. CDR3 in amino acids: CASRGQGAYNEQFF. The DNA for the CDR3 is TGTGCCAGCAGAGGACAGGGGGCTTACAATGAGCAGTTCTTC.